Listed below are T cell receptor beta chains from one sample, sequenced in a study of beta chain features in type 1 diabetes. The assay was immunoSEQ multiplex PCR, and TCRdb's table has in-frame clones only and misses some. This repertoire shows more than 120,000 clones, about 10% found once; its top ten account for 1% to 1.5%. The specimen sequenced was naive CD4+ T cells from blood. The receptors were gathered from a man younger than 30 in good health. Both conserved end residues are part of each CDR3. A D gene is named only where the DNA matches it firmly.

TRBJ1-2 TRBV2 NA CASRAGNYGYTF
TRBJ2-1 TRBV14 TRBD2 CASSQAPWRGGRWNEQFF
TRBJ2-1 TRBV11-3 TRBD1 CASSLGQGARNEQFF
TRBJ2-3 TRBV14 NA CASSQVAASTDTQYF
TRBJ1-6 TRBV5-4 NA CASSPLGGGTASPLHF
TRBJ2-3 TRBV19 NA CASSIGGRGDTQYF
TRBJ2-2 TRBV5-6 NA CASSLGAGPPGELFF
TRBJ1-3 TRBV6-5 TRBD1 CASRRDSSGNTIYF
TRBJ2-3 TRBV7-2 TRBD2 CASSLVPSGGVLTDTQYF
TRBJ2-5 TRBV18 NA CASSPVRETQYF
TRBJ2-3 TRBV25-1 NA CASSDPPETGRYF
TRBJ2-7 TRBV4-3 NA CASSQDRGYEQYF